This T cell receptor beta chain was retrieved from a study of shared clonotypes between healthy human individuals. The germline CDR1 and CDR2 sequences are MDHEN and SYDVKM. There are 19 residues in the CDR3. The germline V and J ends were trimmed by 5 bases and 1 base, with 26 bases remaining between them. A note on this clone: The antigen is undetermined.

CD45RO-negative CD8 cells positively selected for CCR7 made up the naive population, which excluded terminally differentiated effector memory CD45RA+ cells. Regarding the study as a whole: Some clonotypes were shared by all four sorted-subset donors, while others were not shared. The non-shared ones had lower generation probabilities than the shared ones. Limitation of the genetic and exposure-history diversity represented came from the few donors.

DNA at 200 ng, tens of thousands of T cell genomes, went into sorted-subset replicate PCRs. Repertoires were generated with immunoSEQ multiplex PCR, while TCRdb's copy carries only in-frame clones and drops some. The sample lists about 590,000 clones, roughly 95% occurring once. This sequence was found in a woman in her 30s in good health. J is TRBJ1-1 and V is TRBV28, with a possible D match to TRBD1 (5 bases). Source material: naive CD8+ T cells sorted from blood. The DNA of the CDR3 is TGTGCCAGCAGTCCCTCCCCCCGGGCCTCCTGGGGCACGAACACTGAAGCTTTCTTT. Its protein product is CASSPSPRASWGTNTEAFF.